This is a list of T cell receptor beta chains from one sample in a study of OX40 agonist ivuxolimab in advanced cancers. The repertoire was sequenced with immunoSEQ multiplex PCR; TCRdb's copy has only in-frame clones and lacks some. The data show about 62,000 clones, around four fifths seen once. The sample consisted of CD4+ or CD8+ T cells sorted from blood, taken in a trial of the OX40 agonist ivuxolimab. These receptor sequences come from an adult with an advanced solid tumor such as melanoma, head and neck, liver or kidney cancer. Each CDR3 is given with its conserved first and last residue. Fields, in order: V gene, CDR3 length, D gene, J gene, CDR3 protein. The D gene is left open where the match is weak.

v_call: TRBV15; cdr3_length: 15; d_call: .; j_call: TRBJ1-3; cdr3_aa: CATSRDAVSGNTIYF
v_call: TRBV13; cdr3_length: 16; d_call: TRBD2; j_call: TRBJ2-3; cdr3_aa: CASSLGLAGSTDTQYF
v_call: TRBV18; cdr3_length: 15; d_call: .; j_call: .; cdr3_aa: CASSPPGGSSYEQYF
v_call: TRBV6-6; cdr3_length: 16; d_call: TRBD1; j_call: TRBJ2-1; cdr3_aa: CASTKDRPTSYNEQFF
v_call: TRBV19; cdr3_length: 13; d_call: .; j_call: TRBJ2-7; cdr3_aa: CASSIRYDAEQYF
v_call: TRBV5-6; cdr3_length: 14; d_call: .; j_call: TRBJ2-7; cdr3_aa: CASSLRENFYEQYF
v_call: TRBV7-3; cdr3_length: 14; d_call: .; j_call: TRBJ2-3; cdr3_aa: CASSKGLSTDTQYF
v_call: TRBV2; cdr3_length: 14; d_call: TRBD1; j_call: TRBJ2-7; cdr3_aa: CASRATGVSYEQYF
v_call: TRBV9; cdr3_length: 14; d_call: .; j_call: TRBJ2-2; cdr3_aa: CASSVAVNTGELFF
v_call: TRBV19; cdr3_length: 15; d_call: TRBD2; j_call: TRBJ2-7; cdr3_aa: CASSRLAGDSYEQYF
v_call: TRBV18; cdr3_length: 15; d_call: TRBD1; j_call: TRBJ2-5; cdr3_aa: CASSPMTGEVKTQYF
v_call: TRBV15; cdr3_length: 15; d_call: .; j_call: TRBJ2-7; cdr3_aa: CATSREQPGAYEQYF
v_call: TRBV27; cdr3_length: 13; d_call: .; j_call: TRBJ1-2; cdr3_aa: CASSPGRGYGYTF
v_call: TRBV18; cdr3_length: 16; d_call: TRBD1; j_call: TRBJ2-7; cdr3_aa: CASSPLGQGASYEQYF
v_call: TRBV5-4; cdr3_length: 14; d_call: .; j_call: TRBJ2-5; cdr3_aa: CASSSDPQGETQYF
v_call: TRBV11-1; cdr3_length: 13; d_call: .; j_call: TRBJ2-7; cdr3_aa: CASSLAPRGEQYF
v_call: TRBV10-3; cdr3_length: 14; d_call: .; j_call: TRBJ2-3; cdr3_aa: CAIRERGRTDTQYF
v_call: TRBV6-5; cdr3_length: 15; d_call: .; j_call: TRBJ1-3; cdr3_aa: CASRSWGASGNTIYF
v_call: TRBV4-1; cdr3_length: 17; d_call: TRBD2; j_call: TRBJ2-1; cdr3_aa: CASSQPFTSGGNNEQFF
v_call: TRBV9; cdr3_length: 17; d_call: .; j_call: TRBJ2-4; cdr3_aa: CASSVEEEIGSENIQYF
v_call: TRBV28; cdr3_length: 15; d_call: TRBD2; j_call: TRBJ2-3; cdr3_aa: CASSSLAGGKDTQYF
v_call: TRBV10-2; cdr3_length: 18; d_call: .; j_call: TRBJ2-2; cdr3_aa: CASSETSIGGANTGELFF
v_call: TRBV30; cdr3_length: 11; d_call: .; j_call: TRBJ2-1; cdr3_aa: CAWAPLGEQFF
v_call: TRBV5-1; cdr3_length: 14; d_call: .; j_call: TRBJ1-1; cdr3_aa: CASSPNSLSLEAFF
v_call: TRBV7-8; cdr3_length: 13; d_call: .; j_call: TRBJ2-5; cdr3_aa: CASSYAPGGNKYF
v_call: TRBV7-2; cdr3_length: 16; d_call: .; j_call: TRBJ1-5; cdr3_aa: CASSLDPGINNQPQHF
v_call: TRBV6-1; cdr3_length: 19; d_call: TRBD1; j_call: TRBJ2-6; cdr3_aa: CASRELPGQGPSGANVLTF
v_call: TRBV7-2; cdr3_length: 14; d_call: .; j_call: TRBJ2-2; cdr3_aa: CASTGRTNTGELFF
v_call: TRBV9; cdr3_length: 13; d_call: .; j_call: TRBJ1-1; cdr3_aa: CASSETGMGIAFF
v_call: TRBV6-6; cdr3_length: 15; d_call: TRBD2; j_call: TRBJ2-7; cdr3_aa: CATQKGLADPDEQYF
v_call: TRBV5-4; cdr3_length: 17; d_call: .; j_call: TRBJ2-5; cdr3_aa: CASSLGGVRAVEETQYF
v_call: TRBV2; cdr3_length: 13; d_call: TRBD1; j_call: TRBJ1-6; cdr3_aa: CASSGQGNSPLHF
v_call: TRBV2; cdr3_length: 15; d_call: TRBD2; j_call: TRBJ2-1; cdr3_aa: CASSEGLAGYNEQFF
v_call: TRBV11-3; cdr3_length: 13; d_call: .; j_call: TRBJ2-2; cdr3_aa: CASSFGLSGELFF